The text below deals with one TCR beta chain. Some clones are missing from TCRdb's copy, which holds only in-frame ones; the method was immunoSEQ multiplex PCR. This table has 200,000 to 250,000 clones, roughly 84% appearing once. The CDR3 has 17 residues. Germline V gene sequence: CDR1 KGHSH, CDR2 LQKENI. The V gene lost 3 bases and the J gene lost 0 bases, with 12 bases spanning the gap. This sample was included in a study of blood T cell repertoires in COVID-19. Study at large: Acute-phase and convalescent COVID-19 samples originated in the United States, Italy and Spain. PBMCs, B-cell-depleted T cells, or T cells were the source of the cDNA or gDNA that made up the material.

The source material was peripheral blood. This TCR was sampled from a man between 50 and 59 years old with active or convalescent COVID-19. This sequence joins TRBV18 and TRBJ2-6; D may be TRBD1 (6 bases). The CDR3 DNA sequence: TGTGCCAGCTCACCGACAGGCGGAGCCTCTGGGGCCAACGTCCTGACTTTC. Protein product: CASSPTGGASGANVLTF.